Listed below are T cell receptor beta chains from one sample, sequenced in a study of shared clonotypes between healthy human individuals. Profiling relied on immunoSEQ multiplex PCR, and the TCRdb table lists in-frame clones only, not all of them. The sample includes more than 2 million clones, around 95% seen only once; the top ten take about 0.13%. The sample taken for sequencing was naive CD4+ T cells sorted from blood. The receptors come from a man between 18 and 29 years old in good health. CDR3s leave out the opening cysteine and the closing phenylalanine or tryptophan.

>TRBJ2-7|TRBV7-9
ASSPRGGGSYEQY
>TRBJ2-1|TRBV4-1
ASSQDQRTGDEQF
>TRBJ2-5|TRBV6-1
ASSDPGLAGEETQY
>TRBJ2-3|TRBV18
ASSTAGSDTQY
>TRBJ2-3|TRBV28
ASSLFPGEVGDTQY
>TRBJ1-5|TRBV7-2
ASSLFRQPQH
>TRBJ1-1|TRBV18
ASSPSTGRNTEAF
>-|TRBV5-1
ASSLEPSTRERAYEQY
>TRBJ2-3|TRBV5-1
ASSVQGGSTDTQY
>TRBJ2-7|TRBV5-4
ASSLVGVSEYEQY
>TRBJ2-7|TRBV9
ASSPRQGGEQY
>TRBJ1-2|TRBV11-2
ASSLDLVGAGYGYT
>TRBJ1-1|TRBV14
ASSLQMNTEAF
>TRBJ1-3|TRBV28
ASSLTPYENTIY
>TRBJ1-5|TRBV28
ASSFGGVVQPQH
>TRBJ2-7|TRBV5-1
ASSSTGGSYEQY
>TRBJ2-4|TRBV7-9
ASSLAPLNIQY
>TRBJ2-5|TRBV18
ASSPGLKQGGRETQY
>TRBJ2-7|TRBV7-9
ASIESGGSYEQY
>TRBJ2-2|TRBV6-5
ASSPRRGPGELF
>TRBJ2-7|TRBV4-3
ASSQYPDNAYEQY
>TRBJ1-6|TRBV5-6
ASSSDRRYNSPLH
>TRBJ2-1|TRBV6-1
ASNLAGPGYNEQF
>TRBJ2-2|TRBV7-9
ASSLRTITNTGELF
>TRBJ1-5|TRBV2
ASRSRTGKVISDQPQH
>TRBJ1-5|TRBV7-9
ASSLYESNQPQH
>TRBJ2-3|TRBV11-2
ASSLGARGRSDMHTQY